Listed below are T cell receptor beta chains from one sample, sequenced in a study of T cell responses to AZD1222 COVID-19 vaccine. Repertoires were generated with immunoSEQ multiplex PCR, while TCRdb's copy carries only in-frame clones and drops some. There are 95,000 to 100,000 clones in the sample; 86% occur only once, and roughly 1.4% lies in the top ten. The sequencing used peripheral blood, collected on day 0 of AZD1222 vaccination. The receptors shown here come from an adult in good health. CDR3s include the opening cysteine and the closing phenylalanine or tryptophan. Each record gives: CDR3 protein, CDR3 DNA, clone size, J gene, V gene, D gene. D genes are given only for firm matches. Only some rows state a clone size, as once, few, many or a class for expanded clones.

CDR3: CASRKRGKGYGYTF
DNA: TGTGCCAGCAGGAAGAGGGGGAAGGGCTATGGCTACACCTTC
size: -
J: TRBJ1-2
V: TRBV28
D: -

CDR3: CASSGGNYGYTF
DNA: TGTGCCAGCAGTGGGGGAAACTATGGCTACACCTTC
size: -
J: TRBJ1-2
V: TRBV2
D: -

CDR3: CASSSYRSSYGYTF
DNA: TGTGCCAGCAGCTCCTACAGGTCCTCCTATGGCTACACCTTC
size: once
J: TRBJ1-2
V: TRBV7-8
D: -

CDR3: CASSLGGDTEAFF
DNA: TGTGCCAGCAGTCTCGGGGGGGACACTGAAGCTTTCTTT
size: -
J: TRBJ1-1
V: TRBV28
D: -

CDR3: CASGAGNSPLHF
DNA: TGTGCCTCCGGCGCCGGGAATTCACCCCTCCACTTT
size: -
J: TRBJ1-6
V: TRBV28
D: -

CDR3: CAWGIGAGRQHF
DNA: TGTGCCTGGGGTATAGGGGCAGGGCGCCAGCATTTT
size: once
J: TRBJ1-5
V: TRBV30
D: -

CDR3: CASSLTGQGVGSDGELFF
DNA: TGCGCCAGCAGCTTGACCGGACAGGGAGTGGGGTCGGACGGGGAGCTGTTTTTT
size: once
J: TRBJ2-2
V: TRBV5-1
D: TRBD1

CDR3: CASRTGQVNYGYTF
DNA: TGTGCCAGCAGGACGGGACAAGTTAACTATGGCTACACCTTC
size: -
J: TRBJ1-2
V: TRBV6-5
D: -

CDR3: CASSISSGYNEQFF
DNA: TGTGCCAGTAGTATATCTAGCGGGTACAATGAGCAGTTCTTC
size: -
J: TRBJ2-1
V: TRBV19
D: TRBD2

CDR3: CATSRDISSGNTIYF
DNA: TGTGCCACCAGCAGAGATATCAGCTCTGGAAACACCATATATTTT
size: -
J: TRBJ1-3
V: TRBV15
D: -

CDR3: CASSFSGTDYGYTF
DNA: TGTGCCAGCAGTTTCTCCGGGACCGACTATGGCTACACCTTC
size: -
J: TRBJ1-2
V: TRBV7-2
D: -

CDR3: CASSPREGGRNTGELFF
DNA: TGTGCCAGCAGCCCCCGCGAGGGCGGGAGGAACACCGGGGAGCTGTTTTTT
size: -
J: TRBJ2-2
V: TRBV7-9
D: TRBD2

CDR3: CASSQDLWREGPTGSYEQYF
DNA: TGCGCCAGCAGCCAAGATCTTTGGCGGGAGGGCCCCACGGGATCCTACGAGCAGTACTTC
size: -
J: TRBJ2-7
V: TRBV4-1
D: TRBD2

CDR3: CASSTKTGSGHEQYF
DNA: TGTGCCAGTAGTACAAAAACAGGGTCGGGCCACGAGCAGTACTTC
size: few
J: TRBJ2-7
V: TRBV19
D: -